Listed below are T cell receptor beta chains from one sample, sequenced in a study of shared clonotypes between healthy human individuals. The protocol was immunoSEQ multiplex PCR, while the TCRdb copy is restricted to in-frame clones and leaves out a portion. Of fewer than 400,000 clones listed, under 80% were seen once; the top ten hold approximately 10%. What was sequenced was memory CD4+ T cells sorted from blood. The receptors shown here come from a man younger than 40 in good health. Each CDR3 is given without its conserved first and last residue. Fields, in order: CDR3 length, V gene, CDR3 protein.

14 | TRBV5-6 | ASSFLRTVLDNEQF
11 | TRBV30 | AWSGPVQSPLH
17 | TRBV27 | ASKKTSGRAGLGTDTQY
12 | TRBV7-9 | ASSPRTVYNEQF
15 | TRBV5-6 | ASSSTTGTGVGQPQH
13 | TRBV10-3 | AISSGTGDLNEQF
13 | TRBV7-6 | ASSLGGFGAGGQF
11 | TRBV2 | ASSEGGWYEQY
11 | TRBV5-1 | ASSVQDTGELF
9 | TRBV6-6 | AVGTGAEQY
15 | TRBV5-6 | ASSLGLAGAAQETQY
14 | TRBV18 | ASSGGPGRDGNEQF
12 | TRBV4-3 | ASSRDLRLAEQY
13 | TRBV5-1 | ASSLALGQQETQY
12 | TRBV5-6 | ASSRRTDYYGYT
15 | TRBV5-1 | ASSSYPTSGAYNEQF
8 | TRBV20-1 | SAMSNEQF
11 | TRBV5-1 | ASSLEIQETQY
13 | TRBV5-5 | ASSLLTGPNQPQH
10 | TRBV2 | ASSQGTYEQY
11 | TRBV29-1 | SVLGQGAGEQF
13 | TRBV13 | ASSFGAGGYNEQF
13 | TRBV5-6 | ASSLGTSRYNEQF
14 | TRBV27 | ASSFSGGRRTGELF
13 | TRBV5-1 | ASSLRQGAFYGYT
11 | TRBV6-5 | ASSSTGFTEAF
11 | TRBV18 | ASSPDLTNTQY
11 | TRBV6-1 | ASSEGTVYGYT
12 | TRBV14 | ASSQAGGNQPQH